A selection of T cell receptor beta chains follows, all from one sample in a study of T cells in Graves' hyperthyroidism and ophthalmopathy. One entry per CDR3 protein, called by TCRdb with MiXCR from the multiplex PCR reads. Of 500,000 to 800,000 distinct CDR3 sequences listed, more than 14% are singletons. Sample: blood. The receptors were sampled from a woman aged 50 to 65 with Graves' ophthalmopathy. The CDR3 runs from the conserved cysteine through the conserved F or W. D genes are given only for firm matches. The size entry is marked missing in some rows and otherwise reads once, few, many or a size class.

j_gene	abundance	v_gene	d_gene	CDR3aa	CDR3nt
TRBJ2-7	many	TRBV7-2	TRBD2	CASSLDWRGSFSYEQYF	TGTGCCAGCAGCTTAGATTGGCGCGGGAGCTTCTCTTACGAGCAGTACTTC
TRBJ1-2	many	TRBV5-6	-	CASSLLGRYGYTF	TGTGCCAGCAGCTTGTTAGGGCGCTATGGCTACACCTTC
TRBJ2-2	few	TRBV9	-	CASSVGGGQNTGELFF	TGTGCCAGCAGCGTAGGGGGAGGACAAAACACCGGGGAGCTGTTTTTT
TRBJ2-1	-	TRBV6-2/TRBV6-3	-	CATIPGWQGNEQFF	TGTGCCACCATCCCCGGGTGGCAGGGCAATGAGCAGTTCTTC
TRBJ2-7	many	TRBV12-3/TRBV12-4	-	CASLRDSGDEQYF	TGTGCCAGCCTTAGGGATAGCGGCGACGAGCAGTACTTC
TRBJ1-5	few	TRBV19	TRBD1	CASSITQGATNQPQHF	TGTGCCAGTAGTATTACTCAGGGGGCAACCAATCAGCCCCAGCATTTT
TRBJ1-2	many	TRBV4-3	-	CASSQTPGALSYGYTF	TGCGCCAGCAGCCAAACCCCAGGGGCTCTAAGCTATGGCTACACCTTC
TRBJ2-7	-	TRBV2	TRBD2	CASSPGTSGRKQYF	TGTGCCAGCAGTCCCGGGACTAGCGGGAGGAAGCAGTACTTC
TRBJ2-1	many	TRBV18	TRBD2	CASSPKGLAGGPAANEQFF	TGTGCCAGCTCACCAAAAGGACTAGCGGGAGGGCCGGCCGCCAATGAGCAGTTCTTC
TRBJ2-5	many	TRBV20-1	TRBD2	CSARDPLAGIQETQYF	TGCAGTGCTAGAGATCCTCTAGCGGGAATCCAAGAGACCCAGTACTTC
TRBJ2-1	many	TRBV24-1	-	CATSDQTRLGANEQFF	TGTGCCACCAGTGATCAGACGAGACTAGGCGCAAATGAGCAGTTCTTC
TRBJ1-1	many	TRBV7-2	-	CASSFNIAAKLTDTEAFF	TGTGCCAGCAGCTTCAACATCGCAGCCAAACTAACCGACACTGAAGCTTTCTTT
TRBJ1-5	-	TRBV10-3	TRBD1	CAIKGQGSNQPQHF	TGTGCCATCAAAGGACAGGGTAGCAATCAGCCCCAGCATTTT
TRBJ2-5	many	TRBV6-1	TRBD2	CASSDPSSGRGVETQYF	TGTGCCAGCAGTGACCCCTCTAGCGGGAGAGGTGTTGAGACCCAGTACTTC
TRBJ1-1	-	TRBV29-1	TRBD1	CSVTRQGASEASF	TGCAGCGTAACAAGACAGGGGGCCTCTGAAGCTTCCTTT
TRBJ2-7	many	TRBV4-3	-	CASSQDPPGAGYYEQYF	TGCGCCAGCAGCCAAGACCCCCCTGGGGCAGGGTACTACGAGCAGTACTTC
TRBJ2-2	-	TRBV30	-	CAWSWLQSRELFF	TGTGCCTGGAGTTGGCTACAGTCCCGGGAGCTGTTTTTT
TRBJ1-1	few	TRBV19	-	CASSIYFDTEAFF	TGTGCCAGTAGTATTTATTTCGACACTGAAGCTTTCTTT
TRBJ2-3	many	TRBV15	TRBD2	CATSISGTSTDTQYF	TGTGCCACCAGCATAAGCGGGACTAGCACAGATACGCAGTATTTT
TRBJ2-3	-	TRBV15	-	CATSRDGDTDTQYF	TGTGCCACCAGCAGAGATGGGGATACAGATACGCAGTATTTT
TRBJ1-5	-	TRBV27	TRBD1	CASRTDRVRTDTQHF	TGTGCCAGCAGAACGGACAGGGTGAGAACAGATACGCAGCATTTT
TRBJ1-5	-	TRBV28	-	CASIKGRDQPQHF	TGTGCCAGCATAAAGGGCCGGGATCAGCCCCAGCATTTT